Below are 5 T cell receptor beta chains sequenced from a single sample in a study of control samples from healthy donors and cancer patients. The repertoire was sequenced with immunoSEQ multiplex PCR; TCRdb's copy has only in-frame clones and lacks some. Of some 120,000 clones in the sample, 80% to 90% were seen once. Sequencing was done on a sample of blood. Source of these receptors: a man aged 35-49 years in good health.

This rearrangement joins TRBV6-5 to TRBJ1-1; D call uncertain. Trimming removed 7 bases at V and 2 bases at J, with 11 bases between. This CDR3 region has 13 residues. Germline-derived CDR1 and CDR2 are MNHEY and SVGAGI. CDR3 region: CASNGRVNTEAFF. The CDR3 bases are TGTGCCAGCAATGGGAGGGTAAACACTGAAGCTTTCTTT.

The CDR3 here is CSASLTGQGYGYTF. The CDR3 DNA reads as TGCAGTGCTAGTCTAACTGGGCAGGGTTATGGCTACACCTTC. The rearrangement joins TRBV20-1 to TRBJ1-2; weak D call: TRBD1 (5 bases). The CDR3 sequence is 14 residues long. Germline V gene lookup returns CDR1 DFQATT and CDR2 SNEGSKA (reference sequence). Trimming left V 3 bases short and J 5 bases short, with 16 bases between.

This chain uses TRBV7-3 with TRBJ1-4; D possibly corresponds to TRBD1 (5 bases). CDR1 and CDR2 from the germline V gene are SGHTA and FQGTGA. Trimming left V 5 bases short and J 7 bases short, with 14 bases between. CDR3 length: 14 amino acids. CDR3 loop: CASSPNGASEKLFF. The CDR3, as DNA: TGTGCCAGCAGCCCAAACGGGGCGAGTGAAAAACTGTTTTTT.

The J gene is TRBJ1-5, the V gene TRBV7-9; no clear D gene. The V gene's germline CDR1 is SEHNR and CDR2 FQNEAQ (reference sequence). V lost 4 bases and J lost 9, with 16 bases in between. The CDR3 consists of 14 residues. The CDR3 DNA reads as TGTGCCAGCAGCTCGGTGGACGGCTTAGGGCCCCAGCATTTT. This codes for CASSSVDGLGPQHF.

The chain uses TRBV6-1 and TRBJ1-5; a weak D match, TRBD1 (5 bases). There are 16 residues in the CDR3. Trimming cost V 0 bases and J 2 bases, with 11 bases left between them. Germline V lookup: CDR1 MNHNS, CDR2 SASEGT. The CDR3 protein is CASSEAEGTGNQPQHF. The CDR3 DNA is TGTGCCAGCAGTGAAGCAGAGGGGACGGGCAATCAGCCCCAGCATTTT.